This T cell receptor (beta chain) was sequenced during a study of blood T cell repertoires in COVID-19. As originally analysed: How many nucleated cells were present was estimated from reference gene primer amplification. Some clones are missing from TCRdb's copy, which holds only in-frame ones; the method was immunoSEQ multiplex PCR. V and J calls and clone size are given by that table; D and trimming were obtained from the DNA. This table has about 100,000 clones, just over 85% appearing once. This CDR3 contains 14 residues. Germline V CDR1 and CDR2: MNHEY, SMNVEV (reference sequence). V shed 2 bases and J shed 6 bases, with 14 bases lying between them. Membership in each cohort depended on participant-reported clinical history. Donors in Cohort 3 counted as recovered after two negative PCRs, clearance, or symptom resolution.

This TCR was sampled from a woman aged 50 to 60 who had recovered from COVID-19. Sequenced material: PBMCs or T cells enriched from blood (not recorded which). The chain combines TRBV27 with TRBJ2-7; the D gene is possibly TRBD2 (7 bases). The CDR3 nucleotides read TGTGCCAGCAGTTTAGAGGGGGGGTCCATCGAGCAGTACTTC. Amino acids: CASSLEGGSIEQYF.